This T cell receptor beta chain was sequenced for a study of identical twins. This CDR3 is built from 16 residues. J lost 0 bases, V lost 4 bases, and 6 bases had no gene match. CDR1 is DFQATT and CDR2 is SNEGSKA in the germline V gene (reference sequence). General observations from the study: Its conclusions, products of cross-sectional statistical analysis, did not come from following the same donors.

Template switching added a universal primer binding site, and final cDNA carried unique molecular identifiers. TCRdb passed the 5' RACE reads through MiXCR, listing each CDR3 protein once. The sample consists of about 1.7 million distinct CDR3 sequences, 25% to 35% of them appearing once. This clonotype was counted at least ten times. Its antigen is still unknown. Specimen: cord blood. This clonotype originated in a newborn girl in good health. The chain links TRBV20-1 to TRBJ2-3; 11 bases map to TRBD2. In DNA, the CDR3 is TGCAGTGCTAACAAGGGACTAGCGGTTAGCACAGATACGCAGTATTTT. Protein sequence: CSANKGLAVSTDTQYF.